This T cell receptor beta chain derives from a study of blood T cell repertoires in COVID-19. Clones were read by immunoSEQ multiplex PCR, and TCRdb kept only the in-frame ones, dropping some. The table has more than 300,000 clones, 88% seen once. V shed 2 bases and J shed 6 bases, with 13 bases lying between them. Germline V gene sequence: CDR1 SGHAT, CDR2 FQNNGV. The CDR3 has 14 amino acids. Which cohort a participant joined came from the clinical history participants gave. The source is a woman aged 18-29 years who had recovered from COVID-19. This rearrangement joins TRBV11-2 to TRBJ1-2; D gene uncertain. Material: PBMCs or T cells enriched from blood (not recorded which). The CDR3 is CASSLFRQIDGYTF. CDR3 DNA sequence: TGTGCCAGCAGCTTATTCCGCCAGATCGATGGCTACACCTTC.